Following are 12 T cell receptor beta chains from one sample sequenced in a study of blood T cell repertoires in COVID-19. Clones were read by immunoSEQ multiplex PCR, and TCRdb kept only the in-frame ones, dropping some. The table shows some 120,000 clones, with approximately 88% occurring only once. Source material: peripheral blood. The receptors here all came from a woman aged 25 to 39 who had recovered from COVID-19.

V gene TRBV14 combines with J gene TRBJ1-1; D is unresolved. The V gene lost 0 bases and the J gene lost 4 bases, with 12 bases spanning the gap. This CDR3 has 15 residues. Germline values: CDR1 SGHDN, CDR2 FVKESK. This chain's CDR3 is CASSQDGSGFTEAFF. For the CDR3, the DNA is TGTGCCAGCAGCCAAGATGGTTCGGGGTTCACTGAAGCTTTCTTT.

The rearrangement links TRBV9 to TRBJ1-1, with D perhaps TRBD1 (6 bases). The CDR3 sequence is 13 residues long. V lost 1 base and J 6 bases, leaving 10 bases between the germline ends. Germline V gene data show CDR1 as SGDLS and CDR2 as YYNGEE. Written as DNA, the CDR3 is TGTGCCAGCAGCGTACAGGGGCAGGCTGAAGCTTTCTTT. Amino acid sequence: CASSVQGQAEAFF. Complete variable domain (other parts from reference TRBV9 and TRBJ1-1): DSGVTQTPKHLITATGQRVTLRCSPRSGDLSVYWYQQSLDQGLQFLIQYYNGEERAKGNILERFSAQQFPDLHSELNLSSLELGDSALYFCASSVQGQAEAFFGQGTRLTVV.

V gene TRBV3-1 (or the pseudogene TRBV3-2) combines with J gene TRBJ2-1, with TRBD2 matching over 10 bases. The CDR3 has 16 amino acids. Trimming removed 6 bases from V and 9 bases from J; junction bases left unmatched: 14. Per germline, CDR1 LGHDT and CDR2 YNNKEL (reference sequence). CDR3 region: CASSPLSGREAGEQFF. The CDR3 DNA follows: TGTGCCAGCAGTCCCCTCAGCGGGAGGGAAGCAGGTGAGCAGTTCTTC.

This chain links TRBV5-4 with TRBJ2-1; TRBD2 aligns across 11 bases. This CDR3 has 18 amino acids. V was pared by 3 bases and J by 2 bases, with 10 bases of the junction left unmatched. CDR1 and CDR2 (germline): SGHNT, YYREEE (reference sequence). Here the CDR3 reads CASSSKTGTSGTYNEQFF. CDR3 bases: TGTGCCAGCAGCTCCAAAACCGGGACTAGCGGAACCTACAATGAGCAGTTCTTC.

Only one count was recorded for this clone. The rearrangement uses TRBV27 and TRBJ1-1; D uncertain. Trimming removed 6 bases at V and 7 bases at J, with 18 bases between. The CDR3 runs 14 residues. CDR1 and CDR2 from the germline V gene are MNHEY and SMNVEV (reference sequence). CDR3 loop: CASSSIGSGNEAFF. The DNA of the CDR3 is TGTGCCAGCAGCTCAATAGGATCAGGAAATGAAGCTTTCTTT.

CDR3 protein: CASSLNGGSSYEQYF. In DNA, the CDR3 is TGTGCCAGCAGCTTAAATGGCGGGAGCTCCTACGAGCAGTACTTC. The chain employs TRBV7-3 and TRBJ2-7; 7 bases align to TRBD2. V was pared by 1 base and J by 0 bases, with 3 bases of the junction left unmatched. CDR1 is SGHTA, CDR2 FQGTGA, per germline. The CDR3 covers 15 residues.

V is TRBV5-1 and J is TRBJ2-7; TRBD1 is a possible D gene (6 bases). The CDR3 consists of 14 residues. Looked up from germline, CDR1 is SGHRS and CDR2 is YFSETQ. Trimming removed 1 base from V and 4 bases from J, with 12 bases in between. The CDR3 coding sequence is TGCGCCAGCAGCTTGAGGGACACAGGGTACGAGCAGTACTTC. Amino acid sequence: CASSLRDTGYEQYF.

CDR3 nucleotide sequence: TGTGCCAGTAGTGGTAGTCTGAACACTGAAGCTTTCTTT. As protein: CASSGSLNTEAFF. This chain connects TRBV19 to TRBJ1-1; no definite D call. Trimming took off 5 bases at V and 0 bases at J, with 7 bases between the two ends. The germline gives CDR1 LNHDA, CDR2 SQIVND (reference sequence). This CDR3 region has 13 residues.

This chain links TRBV2 with TRBJ2-3; D is possibly TRBD1 (5 bases). CDR1 is SNHLY and CDR2 is FYNNEI in the germline V gene. V lost 10 bases to trimming and J lost 0 bases, with 14 bases between them. The length of the CDR3 is 14 residues. The CDR3 spells CAIMTEISTDTQYF. CDR3 in DNA: TGTGCCATCATGACAGAGATAAGCACAGATACGCAGTATTTT.

The chain uses TRBV20-1 and TRBJ1-4, with D possibly TRBD1 on 5 matching bases. V lost 6 bases and J 7 bases, leaving 9 bases between the germline ends. CDR3 size: 11 residues. CDR1 is DFQATT and CDR2 is SNEGSKA in the germline V gene (reference sequence). CDR3 in DNA: TGCAGTGCCTGGAGGGGTGAAAAACTGTTTTTT. The encoded protein is CSAWRGEKLFF.

The chain couples TRBV2 to TRBJ1-5; possible D gene TRBD1, 5 bases. Trimming shortened V by 7 bases and J by 3 bases, and 16 bases separated the two germline ends. From germline, CDR1 is SNHLY and CDR2 FYNNEI. The CDR3 length is 15 residues. The CDR3 DNA reads TGTGCCAGCACGGGCCCTGACAGCCCCAATCAGCCCCAGCATTTT. Translated: CASTGPDSPNQPQHF. Full variable domain (missing parts from reference TRBV2 and TRBJ1-5): EPEVTQTPSHQVTQMGQEVILRCVPISNHLYFYWYRQILGQKVEFLVSFYNNEISEKSEIFDDQFSVERPDGSNFTLKIRSTKLEDSAMYFCASTGPDSPNQPQHFGDGTRLSIL.

This clone was observed a few times. The genes are TRBV3-1 (or the pseudogene TRBV3-2) and TRBJ2-1; 11 bases align to TRBD2. Germline V lookup: CDR1 LGHDT, CDR2 YNNKEL (reference sequence). V dropped 3 bases and J dropped 8; count of bases not matched to a gene: 3. The CDR3 loop spans 14 amino acids. CDR3 region: CASSHSGRGDEQFF. As DNA, the CDR3 is TGTGCCAGCAGCCATAGCGGGAGGGGGGATGAGCAGTTCTTC.